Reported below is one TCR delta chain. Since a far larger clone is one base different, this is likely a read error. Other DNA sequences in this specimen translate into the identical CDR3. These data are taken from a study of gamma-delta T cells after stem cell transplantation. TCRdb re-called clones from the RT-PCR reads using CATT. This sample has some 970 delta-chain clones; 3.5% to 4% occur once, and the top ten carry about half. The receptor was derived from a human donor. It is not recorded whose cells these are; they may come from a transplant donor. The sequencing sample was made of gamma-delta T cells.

CDR3 residues: CACDTPGGQPSWDTRQMFF. Here the CDR3 DNA reads TGTGCCTGTGACACACCTGGGGGCCAGCCATCCTGGGACACCCGACAGATGTTTTTC. This chain uses TRDV2 with TRDJ3, with TRDD3 matching 7 bases. This CDR3 is built from 19 residues. The germline V gene has CDR1 GEAIGNYY and CDR2 EKD. J was trimmed by 1 base and V by 1 base; bases with no gene match: 9.